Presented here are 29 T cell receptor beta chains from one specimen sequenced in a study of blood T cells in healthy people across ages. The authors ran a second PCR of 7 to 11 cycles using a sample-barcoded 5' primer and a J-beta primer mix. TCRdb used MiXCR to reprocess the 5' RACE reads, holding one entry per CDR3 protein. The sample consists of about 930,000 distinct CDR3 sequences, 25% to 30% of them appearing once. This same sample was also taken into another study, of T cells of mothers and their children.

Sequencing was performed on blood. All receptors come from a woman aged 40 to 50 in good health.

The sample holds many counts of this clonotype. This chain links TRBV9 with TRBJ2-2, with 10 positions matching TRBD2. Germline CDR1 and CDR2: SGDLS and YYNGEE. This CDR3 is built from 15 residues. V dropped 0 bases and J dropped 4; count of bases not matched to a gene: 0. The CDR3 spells CASSVERGGTGELFF. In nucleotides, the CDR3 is TGTGCCAGCAGCGTAGAGCGGGGGGGCACCGGGGAGCTGTTTTTT.

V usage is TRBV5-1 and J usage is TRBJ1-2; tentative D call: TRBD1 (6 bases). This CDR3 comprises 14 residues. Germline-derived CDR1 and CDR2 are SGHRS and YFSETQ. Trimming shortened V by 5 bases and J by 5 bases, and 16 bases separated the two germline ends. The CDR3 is CASRVRTDGYGYTF. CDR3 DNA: TGCGCCAGCAGGGTGAGGACAGACGGATATGGCTACACCTTC. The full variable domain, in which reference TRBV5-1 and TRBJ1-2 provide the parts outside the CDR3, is KAGVTQTPRYLIKTRGQQVTLSCSPISGHRSVSWYQQTPGQGLQFLFEYFSETQRNKGNFPGRFSGRQFSNSRSEMNVSTLELGDSALYLCASRVRTDGYGYTFGSGTRLTVV.

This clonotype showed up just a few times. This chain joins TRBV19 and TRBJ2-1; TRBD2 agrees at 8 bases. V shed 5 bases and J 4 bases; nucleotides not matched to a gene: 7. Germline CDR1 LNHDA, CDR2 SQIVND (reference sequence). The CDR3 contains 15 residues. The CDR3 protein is CASSPTSGIYNEQFF. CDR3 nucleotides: TGTGCCAGTAGTCCCACTAGCGGCATTTACAATGAGCAGTTCTTC.

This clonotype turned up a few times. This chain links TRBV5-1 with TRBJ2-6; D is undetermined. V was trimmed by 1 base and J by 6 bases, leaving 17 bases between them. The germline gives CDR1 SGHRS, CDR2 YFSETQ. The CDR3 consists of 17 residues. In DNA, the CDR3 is TGCGCCAGCAGCTTGCACCTATTCACCCTTCAGGCCAACGTCCTGACTTTC. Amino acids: CASSLHLFTLQANVLTF.

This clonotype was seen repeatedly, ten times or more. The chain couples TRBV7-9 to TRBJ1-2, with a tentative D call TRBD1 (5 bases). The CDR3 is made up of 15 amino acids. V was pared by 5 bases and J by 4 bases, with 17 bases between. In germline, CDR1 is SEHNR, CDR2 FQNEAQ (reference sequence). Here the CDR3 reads CASSLGHLETYGYTF. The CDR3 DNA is TGTGCCAGCAGCCTAGGACACCTTGAGACCTATGGCTACACCTTC.

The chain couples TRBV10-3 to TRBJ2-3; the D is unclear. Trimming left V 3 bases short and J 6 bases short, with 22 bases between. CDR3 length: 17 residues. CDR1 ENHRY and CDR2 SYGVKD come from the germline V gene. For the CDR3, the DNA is TGTGCCATCAGTGATCCCACTGAGCTTGGGCCGTTGGATACGCAGTATTTT. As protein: CAISDPTELGPLDTQYF.

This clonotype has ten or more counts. Written as DNA, the CDR3 is TGCGCCAGCAGCTTTGGGCGGGGAGGAGAGACCCAGTACTTC. This codes for CASSFGRGGETQYF. The chain links TRBV5-1 to TRBJ2-5; D is possibly TRBD2 (6 bases). The CDR3 consists of 14 residues. The V end was cut by 2 bases, the J end by 4 bases, with 12 bases between. Germline CDR1 is SGHRS and CDR2 is YFSETQ.

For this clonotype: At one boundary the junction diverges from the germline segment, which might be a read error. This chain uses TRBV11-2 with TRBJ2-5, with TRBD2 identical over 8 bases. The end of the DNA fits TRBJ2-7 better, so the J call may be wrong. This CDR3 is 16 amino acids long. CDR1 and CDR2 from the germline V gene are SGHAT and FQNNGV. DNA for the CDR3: TGTCCCAGCAGCTTAGCGGGGCTAGCGGGCCTCTACGAGCAGTACTTC. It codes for CPSSLAGLAGLYEQYF.

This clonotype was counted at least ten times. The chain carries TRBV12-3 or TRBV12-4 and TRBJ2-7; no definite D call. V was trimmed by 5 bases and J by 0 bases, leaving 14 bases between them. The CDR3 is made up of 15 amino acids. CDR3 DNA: TGTGCCAGCAGTCCGGTAGGACCCGGCTCCTACGAGCAGTACTTC. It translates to CASSPVGPGSYEQYF.

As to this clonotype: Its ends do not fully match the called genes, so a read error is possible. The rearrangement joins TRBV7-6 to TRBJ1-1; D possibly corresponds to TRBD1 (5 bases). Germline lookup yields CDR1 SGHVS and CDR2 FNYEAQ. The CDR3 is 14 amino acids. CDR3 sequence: CACSLGWGEPEAFF. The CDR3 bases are TGTGCCTGCAGCTTAGGTTGGGGGGAACCTGAAGCTTTCTTT.

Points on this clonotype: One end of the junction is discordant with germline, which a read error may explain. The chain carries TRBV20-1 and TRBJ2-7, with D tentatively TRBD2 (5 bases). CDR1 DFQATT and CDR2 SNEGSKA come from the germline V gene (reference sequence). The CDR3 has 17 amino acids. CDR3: CSTRDLSTNTGFDEQYF. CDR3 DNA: TGCAGTACTAGAGATCTCTCGACTAACACCGGGTTCGACGAGCAGTACTTC.

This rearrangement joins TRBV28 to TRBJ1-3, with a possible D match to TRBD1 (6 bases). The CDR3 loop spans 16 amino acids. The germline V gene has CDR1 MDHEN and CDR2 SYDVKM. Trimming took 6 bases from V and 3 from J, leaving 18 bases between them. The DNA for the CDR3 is TGTGCCAGCAGCCTTAGTCAGGGGAGTTTTGGAAACACCATATATTTT. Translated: CASSLSQGSFGNTIYF. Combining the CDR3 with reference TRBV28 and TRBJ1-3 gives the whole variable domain DVKVTQSSRYLVKRTGEKVFLECVQDMDHENMFWYRQDPGLGLRLIYFSYDVKMKEKGDIPEGYSVSREKKERFSLILESASTNQTSMYLCASSLSQGSFGNTIYFGEGSWLTVV.

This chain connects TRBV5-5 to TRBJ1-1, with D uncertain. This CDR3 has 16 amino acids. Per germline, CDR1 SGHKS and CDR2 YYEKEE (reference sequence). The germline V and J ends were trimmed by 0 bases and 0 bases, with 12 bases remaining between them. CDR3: CASSLDPALMNTEAFF. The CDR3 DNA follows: TGTGCCAGCAGCTTGGACCCGGCCCTAATGAACACTGAAGCTTTCTTT.

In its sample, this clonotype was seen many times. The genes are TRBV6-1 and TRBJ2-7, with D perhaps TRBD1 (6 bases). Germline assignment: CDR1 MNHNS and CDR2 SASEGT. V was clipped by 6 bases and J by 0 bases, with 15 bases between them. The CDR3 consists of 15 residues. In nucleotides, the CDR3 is TGTGCCAGCAGAGAACTACCAGGGGACTCCTACGAGCAGTACTTC. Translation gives CASRELPGDSYEQYF.

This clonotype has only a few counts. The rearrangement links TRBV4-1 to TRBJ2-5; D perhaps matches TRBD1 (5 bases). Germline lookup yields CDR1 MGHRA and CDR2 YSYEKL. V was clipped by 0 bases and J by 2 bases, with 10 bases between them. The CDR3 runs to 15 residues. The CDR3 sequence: CASSQDGAGQETQYF. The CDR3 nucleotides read TGCGCCAGCAGCCAAGATGGGGCAGGGCAAGAGACCCAGTACTTC.

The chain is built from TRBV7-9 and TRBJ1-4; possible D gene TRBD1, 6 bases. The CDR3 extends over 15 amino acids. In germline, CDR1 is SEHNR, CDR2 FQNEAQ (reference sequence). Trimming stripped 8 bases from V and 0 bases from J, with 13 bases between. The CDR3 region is CASLTGRTTNEKLFF. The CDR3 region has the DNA TGTGCCAGCTTAACAGGGAGAACAACTAATGAAAAACTGTTTTTT.

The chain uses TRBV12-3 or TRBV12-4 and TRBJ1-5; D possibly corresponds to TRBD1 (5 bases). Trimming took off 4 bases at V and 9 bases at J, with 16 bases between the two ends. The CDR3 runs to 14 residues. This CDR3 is CASSSLGGERPQHF. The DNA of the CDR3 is TGTGCCAGCAGTTCCCTGGGGGGGGAAAGGCCCCAGCATTTT.

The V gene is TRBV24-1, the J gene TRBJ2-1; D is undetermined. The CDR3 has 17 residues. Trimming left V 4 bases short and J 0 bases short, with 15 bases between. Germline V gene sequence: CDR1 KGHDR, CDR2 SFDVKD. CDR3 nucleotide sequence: TGTGCCACCAGTGACGTCCGGAGCTGGGGCTCCTACAATGAGCAGTTCTTC. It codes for CATSDVRSWGSYNEQFF.

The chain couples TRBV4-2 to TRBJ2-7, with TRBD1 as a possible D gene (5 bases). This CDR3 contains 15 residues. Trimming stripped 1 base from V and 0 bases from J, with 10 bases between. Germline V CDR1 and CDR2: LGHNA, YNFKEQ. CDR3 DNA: TGTGCCAGCAGCCAAGGAAGGGGATACTCCTACGAGCAGTACTTC. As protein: CASSQGRGYSYEQYF.

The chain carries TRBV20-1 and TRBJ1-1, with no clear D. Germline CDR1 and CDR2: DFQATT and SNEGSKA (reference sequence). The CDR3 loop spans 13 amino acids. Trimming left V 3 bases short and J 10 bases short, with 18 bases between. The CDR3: CSARVDYPGGAFF. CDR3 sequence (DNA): TGCAGTGCTAGGGTGGACTATCCCGGAGGAGCTTTCTTT.

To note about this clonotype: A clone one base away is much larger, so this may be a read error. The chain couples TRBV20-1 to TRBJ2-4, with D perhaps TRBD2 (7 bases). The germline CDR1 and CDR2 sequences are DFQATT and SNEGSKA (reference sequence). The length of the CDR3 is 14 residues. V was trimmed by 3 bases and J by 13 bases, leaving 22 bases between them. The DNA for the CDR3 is TGCAGTGCTAGGGCGGGGGCTTCCTACAATGAGCAGTACTTC. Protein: CSARAGASYNEQYF.

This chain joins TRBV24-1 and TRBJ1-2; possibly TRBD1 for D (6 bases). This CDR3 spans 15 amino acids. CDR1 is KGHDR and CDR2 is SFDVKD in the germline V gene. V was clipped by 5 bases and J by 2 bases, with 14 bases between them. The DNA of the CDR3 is TGTGCCACCAGTGGAAATCCAGGGGAGAACTATGGCTACACCTTC. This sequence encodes CATSGNPGENYGYTF.

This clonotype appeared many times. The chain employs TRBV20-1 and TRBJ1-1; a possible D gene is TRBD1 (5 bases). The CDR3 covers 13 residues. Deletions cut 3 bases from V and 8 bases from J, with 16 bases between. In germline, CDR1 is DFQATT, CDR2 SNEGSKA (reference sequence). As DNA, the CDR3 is TGCAGTGCTAGGGGGACCGGTCTGACCGAAGCTTTCTTT. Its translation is CSARGTGLTEAFF.

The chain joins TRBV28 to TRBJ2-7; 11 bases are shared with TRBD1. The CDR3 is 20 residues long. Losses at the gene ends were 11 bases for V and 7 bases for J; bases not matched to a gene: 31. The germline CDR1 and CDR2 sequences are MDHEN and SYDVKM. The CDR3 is CAGGAHAEPGQGVGGGEQYF. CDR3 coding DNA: TGTGCCGGCGGGGCGCATGCCGAACCGGGACAGGGGGTTGGAGGAGGGGAGCAGTACTTC.

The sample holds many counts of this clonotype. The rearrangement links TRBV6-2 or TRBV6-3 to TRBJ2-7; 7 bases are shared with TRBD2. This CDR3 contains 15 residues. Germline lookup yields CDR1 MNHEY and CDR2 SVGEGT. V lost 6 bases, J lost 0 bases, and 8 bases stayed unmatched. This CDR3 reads CASRWGGDASYEQYF. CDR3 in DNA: TGTGCCAGCAGGTGGGGGGGGGACGCCTCCTACGAGCAGTACTTC.

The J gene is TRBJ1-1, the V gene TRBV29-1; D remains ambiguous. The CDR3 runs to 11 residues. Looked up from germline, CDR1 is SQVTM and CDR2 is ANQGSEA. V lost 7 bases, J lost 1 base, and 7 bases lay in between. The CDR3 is CSGQENTEAFF. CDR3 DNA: TGCAGCGGGCAGGAGAACACTGAAGCTTTCTTT.

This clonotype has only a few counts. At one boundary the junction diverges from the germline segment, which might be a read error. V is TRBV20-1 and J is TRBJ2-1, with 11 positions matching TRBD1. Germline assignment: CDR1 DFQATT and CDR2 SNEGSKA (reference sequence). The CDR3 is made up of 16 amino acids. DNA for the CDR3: TGCAGTGCTCACAAACCGGGACAGGGGGTTGTTAATGTGCAGTTCTTC. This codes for CSAHKPGQGVVNVQFF.

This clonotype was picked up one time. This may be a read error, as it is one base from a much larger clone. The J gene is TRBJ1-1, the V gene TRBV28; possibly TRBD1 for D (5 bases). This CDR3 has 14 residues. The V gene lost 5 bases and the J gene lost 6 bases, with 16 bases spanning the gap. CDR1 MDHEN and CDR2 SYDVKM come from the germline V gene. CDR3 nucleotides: TGTGCCAGCAGTGACCCAGGGCAGTACGCTGAAGCTTTCTTT. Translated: CASSDPGQYAEAFF.

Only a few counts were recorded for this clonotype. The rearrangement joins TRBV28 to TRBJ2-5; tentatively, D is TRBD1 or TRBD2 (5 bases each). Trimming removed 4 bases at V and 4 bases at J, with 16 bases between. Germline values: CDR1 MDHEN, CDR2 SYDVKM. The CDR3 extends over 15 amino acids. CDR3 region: CASSSTGTLTETQYF. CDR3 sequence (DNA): TGTGCCAGCAGTTCGACCGGGACCCTCACAGAGACCCAGTACTTC.